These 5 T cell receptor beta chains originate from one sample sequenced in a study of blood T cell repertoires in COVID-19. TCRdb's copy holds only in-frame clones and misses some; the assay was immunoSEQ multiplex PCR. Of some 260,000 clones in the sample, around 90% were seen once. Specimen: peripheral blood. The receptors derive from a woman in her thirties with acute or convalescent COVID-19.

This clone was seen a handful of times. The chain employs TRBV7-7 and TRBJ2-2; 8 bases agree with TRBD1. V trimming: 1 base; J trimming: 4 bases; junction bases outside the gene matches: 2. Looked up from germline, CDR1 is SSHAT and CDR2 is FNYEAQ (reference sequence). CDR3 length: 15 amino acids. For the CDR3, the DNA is TGTGCCAGCAGCTTAGGACAGGGGACCACCGGGGAGCTGTTTTTT. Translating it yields CASSLGQGTTGELFF.

CDR3 loop: CAITGTGREKLFF. The CDR3 DNA reads as TGTGCCATCACAGGGACAGGTAGAGAAAAACTGTTTTTT. This chain uses TRBV10-3 with TRBJ1-4, with TRBD1 identical over 8 bases. V lost 7 bases and J lost 8; bases outside the gene matches: 6. Germline V gene data show CDR1 as ENHRY and CDR2 as SYGVKD. CDR3 length equals 13 residues.

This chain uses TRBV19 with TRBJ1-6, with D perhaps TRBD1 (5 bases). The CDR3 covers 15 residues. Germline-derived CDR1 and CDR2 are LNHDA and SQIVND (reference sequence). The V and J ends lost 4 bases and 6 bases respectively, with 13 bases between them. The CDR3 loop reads CASSSDPGGNSPLHF. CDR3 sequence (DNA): TGTGCCAGTAGTAGTGACCCCGGGGGTAATTCACCCCTCCACTTT.

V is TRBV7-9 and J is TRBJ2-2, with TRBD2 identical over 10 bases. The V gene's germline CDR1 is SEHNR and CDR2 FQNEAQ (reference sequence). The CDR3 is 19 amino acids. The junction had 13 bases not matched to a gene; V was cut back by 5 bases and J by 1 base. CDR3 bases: TGTGCCAGCAGCACCCCTAGCGGGAGTCGTATTAGGAACACCGGGGAGCTGTTTTTT. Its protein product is CASSTPSGSRIRNTGELFF.

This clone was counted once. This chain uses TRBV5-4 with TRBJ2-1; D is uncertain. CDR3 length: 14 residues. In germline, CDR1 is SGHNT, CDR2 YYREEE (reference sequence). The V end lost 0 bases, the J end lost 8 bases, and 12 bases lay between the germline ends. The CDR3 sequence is CASSLAVVPDEQFF. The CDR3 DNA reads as TGTGCCAGCAGCTTGGCGGTGGTTCCGGATGAGCAGTTCTTC.